The 27 T cell receptor beta chains presented below share a single source sample, sequenced in a study of shared clonotypes between healthy human individuals (TCRdb year 2020). Receptor amplification or capture employed the immunoSEQ multiplex PCR assay. In TCRdb, the immuneACCESS table is reduced to in-frame sequences with V and J assigned. These tables do not hold every clone; where another copy was compared, an unresolved V gene accounts for under half, and the others remain unexplained. The sample contains millions of clones, 90% to 95% of them found a single time. The ten largest make up 0.1% to 0.15% of the sample. Sequencing was done on a sample of naive CD4+ T cells sorted from blood. The sample's cell subset or site label is to be understood as: CD45RA+ positively selected. The receptors were sampled from a man between 18 and 35 years old in good health.

This clone was counted a few times. The chain links TRBV19 to TRBJ2-2, with a tentative D call TRBD1 (6 bases). The CDR3 loop spans 13 amino acids. With 10 bases removed from V and 1 base from J, the gap between germline ends came to 10 bases. Germline V gene sequence: CDR1 LNHDA, CDR2 SQIVND (reference sequence). The CDR3 nucleotides are TGTGCCATCCAGGGGAGGAACACCGGGGAGCTGTTTTTT. Encoded protein: CAIQGRNTGELFF.

V gene TRBV10-3 combines with J gene TRBJ2-1; 10 bases align to TRBD1. V trimming: 7 bases; J trimming: 1 base; junction bases outside the gene matches: 13. The CDR3 runs to 18 residues. CDR1 and CDR2 (germline): ENHRY, SYGVKD. For the CDR3, the DNA is TGTGCCATCAATTCCGGGACAGGGGCACATAATTCCTACAATGAGCAGTTCTTC. Translating it yields CAINSGTGAHNSYNEQFF.

The genes are TRBV4-3 and TRBJ1-2; 9 bases match TRBD1. The CDR3 has 15 amino acids. The germline V gene has CDR1 LGHNA and CDR2 YSLEER. Unmatched junction bases numbered 2, after V lost 1 base and J lost 2 bases. The CDR3 region is CASSQGGQGNYGYTF. The CDR3 DNA sequence: TGCGCCAGCAGCCAAGGGGGACAGGGAAACTATGGCTACACCTTC.

V and J are TRBV19 and TRBJ2-1; D gene ambiguous. The CDR3 is made up of 16 amino acids. Trimming shortened V by 3 bases and J by 5 bases, and 17 bases separated the two germline ends. Germline V lookup: CDR1 LNHDA, CDR2 SQIVND (reference sequence). CDR3 sequence: CASSIPGRSGNNEQFF. The CDR3 DNA reads as TGTGCCAGTAGTATTCCGGGCCGTTCTGGAAACAATGAGCAGTTCTTC. The full variable domain, in which reference TRBV19 and TRBJ2-1 provide the parts outside the CDR3, is DGGITQSPKYLFRKEGQNVTLSCEQNLNHDAMYWYRQDPGQGLRLIYYSQIVNDFQKGDIAEGYSVSREKKESFPLTVTSAQKNPTAFYLCASSIPGRSGNNEQFFGPGTRLTVL.

This clone was seen once. This rearrangement joins TRBV6-5 to TRBJ2-7; D not certain. Germline V gene sequence: CDR1 MNHEY, CDR2 SVGAGI. V dropped 6 bases and J dropped 0 bases, with 15 bases sitting between them. The CDR3 totals 15 residues. CDR3 nucleotide sequence: TGTGCCAGCAGGCGCCTTCAAGGCACCTCCTACGAGCAGTACTTC. This sequence encodes CASRRLQGTSYEQYF.

This clone was counted once. The gene calls are TRBV18 and TRBJ1-1; D call uncertain. The V gene's germline CDR1 is KGHSH and CDR2 LQKENI. CDR3 size: 15 residues. The ends were cut back, 0 bases at V and 1 base at J, with 9 bases in the middle. Here the CDR3 DNA reads TGTGCCAGCTCACCACCAGGACGACAGAACACTGAAGCTTTCTTT. Encoded protein: CASSPPGRQNTEAFF.

V and J are TRBV7-2 and TRBJ2-7; D may be TRBD1 (6 bases). Trimming cost V 4 bases and J 5 bases, with 15 bases left between them. The CDR3 has 14 amino acids. Germline V gene data show CDR1 as SGHTA and CDR2 as FQGNSA. The CDR3 DNA reads TGTGCCAGCAGCTCGGACAGTACTGACAACGAGCAGTACTTC. It codes for CASSSDSTDNEQYF. Variable domain in full (rest from reference TRBV7-2 and TRBJ2-7): GAGVSQSPSNKVTEKGKDVELRCDPISGHTALYWYRQSLGQGLEFLIYFQGNSAPDKSGLPSDRFSAERTGGSVSTLTIQRTQQEDSAVYLCASSSDSTDNEQYFGPGTRLTVT.

The CDR3 DNA reads TGTGCCAGCAGTGCCCCTAATTCACCCCTCCACTTT. This sequence encodes CASSAPNSPLHF. The rearrangement uses TRBV27 and TRBJ1-6; D gene uncertain. The V gene lost 5 bases and the J gene lost 6 bases, with 5 bases spanning the gap. This CDR3 is 12 amino acids long. CDR1 and CDR2 (germline): MNHEY, SMNVEV (reference sequence).

CDR3: CASSDRLSGNGNEQFF. CDR3 DNA sequence: TGTGCCAGCAGTGACCGCCTTAGCGGGAATGGCAATGAGCAGTTCTTC. J is TRBJ2-1 and V is TRBV25-1; 8 bases are shared with TRBD2. This CDR3 is 16 amino acids long. Looked up from germline, CDR1 is MGHDK and CDR2 is SYGVNS. The ends lost 3 bases at V and 6 bases at J; junction bases unmatched: 10. Full variable domain (missing parts from reference TRBV25-1 and TRBJ2-1): EADIYQTPRYLVIGTGKKITLECSQTMGHDKMYWYQQDPGMELHLIHYSYGVNSTEKGDLSSESTVSRIRTEHFPLTLESARPSHTSQYLCASSDRLSGNGNEQFFGPGTRLTVL.

V and J are TRBV5-8 and TRBJ2-7, with 9 bases matching TRBD1. Germline-derived CDR1 and CDR2 are SGHTS and YDEGEE. This CDR3 is built from 14 residues. V trimming: 4 bases; J trimming: 4 bases; junction bases outside the gene matches: 6. CDR3 in DNA: TGTGCCAGCAGCAGGGGACAGGGTTCGTACGAGCAGTACTTC. Amino acids: CASSRGQGSYEQYF.

This chain links TRBV12-5 with TRBJ2-1, with TRBD1 matching over 8 bases. The V gene end was trimmed by 6 bases and the J gene end by 7 bases; junction bases not matched to a gene: 17. CDR1 LGHNT and CDR2 FRNRAP come from the germline V gene. This CDR3 spans 17 amino acids. The CDR3 reads CASGPRTPGTGRNEQFF. In nucleotides, the CDR3 is TGTGCTAGTGGACCAAGAACCCCGGGGACAGGACGAAATGAGCAGTTCTTC.

J is TRBJ1-3 and V is TRBV4-3; TRBD1 is a possible D gene (6 bases). Germline-derived CDR1 and CDR2 are LGHNA and YSLEER. Trimming removed 0 bases from V and 0 bases from J, with 9 bases in between. This CDR3 has 16 residues. CDR3 loop: CASSQETGFSGNTIYF. The DNA of the CDR3 is TGCGCCAGCAGCCAAGAAACAGGGTTCTCTGGAAACACCATATATTTT.

The rearrangement links TRBV11-3 to TRBJ2-1; 12 nucleotides line up with TRBD1. J gave up 6 bases and V 5 bases, and 8 bases lay outside the gene matches. The germline V gene encodes CDR1 SGHNT and CDR2 YENEEA. The CDR3 has 16 amino acids. The DNA for the CDR3 is TGTGCCAGCAGCGGAGGCCGGGACAGGGGGCTCAATGAGCAGTTCTTC. Residues: CASSGGRDRGLNEQFF.

V gene TRBV5-4 combines with J gene TRBJ1-2; possibly TRBD1 for D (5 bases). CDR1 is SGHNT and CDR2 is YYREEE in the germline V gene (reference sequence). The CDR3 contains 14 residues. V lost 4 bases and J lost 3, with 13 bases in between. CDR3 sequence (DNA): TGTGCCAGCAGCCCCCGCAGGGTTGACTATGGCTACACCTTC. This sequence encodes CASSPRRVDYGYTF.

V gene TRBV7-2 combines with J gene TRBJ2-4; D gene unclear. Germline CDR1 SGHTA, CDR2 FQGNSA. V was trimmed by 4 bases and J by 6 bases, leaving 13 bases between them. This CDR3 is 14 amino acids long. The CDR3 region has the DNA TGTGCCAGCAGCTACCCCCCCCAAGGAAACATTCAGTACTTC. This encodes CASSYPPQGNIQYF.

As regards this clone: The same CDR3 is also encoded by other DNA sequences in this sample. The V and J genes are TRBV5-1 and TRBJ2-7; 8 bases are a match to TRBD2. V was pared by 5 bases and J by 4 bases, with 5 bases of the junction left unmatched. CDR3 length: 13 residues. Germline V gene data show CDR1 as SGHRS and CDR2 as YFSETQ. CDR3 residues: CASSLTSEYEQYF. The DNA of the CDR3 is TGCGCCAGCAGTCTGACTAGCGAATACGAGCAGTACTTC.

As DNA, the CDR3 is TGTGCCAGCAGTGAAGTGACATTCTCTGGAAACACCATATATTTT. Translating gives CASSEVTFSGNTIYF. The chain links TRBV25-1 to TRBJ1-3; D unresolved. The CDR3 spans 15 residues. Germline V gives CDR1 MGHDK, CDR2 SYGVNS. With 2 bases removed from V and 0 bases from J, the gap between germline ends came to 8 bases. Using reference TRBV25-1 and TRBJ1-3 for the parts outside the CDR3, the full variable domain is EADIYQTPRYLVIGTGKKITLECSQTMGHDKMYWYQQDPGMELHLIHYSYGVNSTEKGDLSSESTVSRIRTEHFPLTLESARPSHTSQYLCASSEVTFSGNTIYFGEGSWLTVV.

This sequence joins TRBV2 and TRBJ2-2; D gene unclear. The CDR3 spans 15 residues. The germline gives CDR1 SNHLY, CDR2 FYNNEI. Between the trimmed V and J ends, which lost 5 bases and 4 bases, there was a span of 14 bases. CDR3 bases: TGTGCCAGCAGTTTACCCCCTTATGGCACCGGGGAGCTGTTTTTT. Translation: CASSLPPYGTGELFF.

The chain employs TRBV10-2 and TRBJ1-2, with unresolved D. The CDR3 extends over 13 amino acids. V lost 4 bases, J lost 0 bases, and 6 bases lay in between. CDR1 WSHSY and CDR2 SAAADI come from the germline V gene. The chain's CDR3 is CASSAAANYGYTF. CDR3 nucleotide sequence: TGCGCCAGCAGTGCGGCAGCTAACTATGGCTACACCTTC.

This rearrangement joins TRBV6-1 to TRBJ2-7; 8 bases agree with TRBD1. V was clipped by 4 bases and J by 2 bases; unmatched bases: 7. This CDR3 is built from 15 residues. Germline CDR1 and CDR2: MNHNS and SASEGT. Here the CDR3 reads CASSAADRAPYEQYF. The CDR3 coding sequence is TGTGCCAGCAGTGCAGCGGACAGGGCGCCCTACGAGCAGTACTTC.

The chain combines TRBV6-1 with TRBJ2-3, with a possible D match to TRBD1 (6 bases). The CDR3 contains 15 residues. The ends were cut back, 6 bases at V and 1 base at J, with 14 bases in the middle. Per germline, CDR1 MNHNS and CDR2 SASEGT. The DNA for the CDR3 is TGTGCCAGCAGGATGGACAGTCCTGGCACAGATACGCAGTATTTT. Protein product: CASRMDSPGTDTQYF.

This rearrangement joins TRBV2 to TRBJ1-2; D unclear. The CDR3 consists of 13 residues. Germline assignment: CDR1 SNHLY and CDR2 FYNNEI. The germline V and J ends were trimmed by 2 bases and 3 bases, with 7 bases remaining between them. CDR3 nucleotides: TGTGCCAGCAGTGAAATAACGGACTATGGCTACACCTTC. Protein sequence: CASSEITDYGYTF. Variable domain in full (rest from reference TRBV2 and TRBJ1-2): EPEVTQTPSHQVTQMGQEVILRCVPISNHLYFYWYRQILGQKVEFLVSFYNNEISEKSEIFDDQFSVERPDGSNFTLKIRSTKLEDSAMYFCASSEITDYGYTFGSGTRLTVV.

The V and J genes are TRBV2 and TRBJ1-4, with 8 bases that match TRBD1. Germline V gene lookup returns CDR1 SNHLY and CDR2 FYNNEI. CDR3 length: 17 residues. After removal of 2 bases from V and 8 bases from J, the junction contained 13 bases not matched to a gene. CDR3: CASSEQPLRDRREKLFF. For the CDR3, the DNA is TGTGCCAGCAGTGAACAGCCTCTACGGGACAGGAGGGAAAAACTGTTTTTT.

The chain couples TRBV29-1 to TRBJ2-3; no reliable D call. The CDR3 is 11 residues long. The V and J ends lost 6 bases and 2 bases respectively, with 6 bases between them. Germline CDR1 SQVTM, CDR2 ANQGSEA. The CDR3 DNA is TGCAGCGTGGGGATCACAGATACGCAGTATTTT. It is translated as CSVGITDTQYF.

The table lists this clone with a few counts. This chain connects TRBV5-8 to TRBJ2-2; D unresolved. The CDR3 spans 14 residues. Trimming removed 4 bases at V and 0 bases at J, with 7 bases between. CDR1 SGHTS and CDR2 YDEGEE come from the germline V gene. The CDR3 spells CASSLGPNTGELFF. The CDR3, as DNA: TGTGCCAGCAGCCTCGGACCGAACACCGGGGAGCTGTTTTTT. Supplemented by reference TRBV5-8 and TRBJ2-2, the full variable domain reads EAGVTQSPTHLIKTRGQQATLRCSPISGHTSVYWYQQALGLGLQFLLWYDEGEERNRGNFPPRFSGRQFPNYSSELNVNALELEDSALYLCASSLGPNTGELFFGEGSRLTVL.

V and J are TRBV2 and TRBJ1-2, with 8 bases matching TRBD1. The CDR3 is 14 amino acids. Trimming took 4 bases from V and 5 from J; bases not matched to a gene: 6. Germline loops: CDR1 SNHLY, CDR2 FYNNEI. The CDR3: CASSAHRGRYGYTF. The CDR3 DNA reads as TGTGCCAGCAGTGCTCACAGGGGGAGGTATGGCTACACCTTC.

This chain's CDR3 is CASSSGLDPYEQYF. The DNA for the CDR3 is TGTGCCAGCAGCTCGGGACTAGACCCCTACGAGCAGTACTTC. The chain couples TRBV7-9 to TRBJ2-7, with 8 bases identical to TRBD2. With V trimmed by 4 bases and J by 2 bases, 4 bases remained unmatched. The CDR3 spans 14 residues. The V gene's germline CDR1 is SEHNR and CDR2 FQNEAQ (reference sequence).